Below are 10 T cell receptor beta chains sequenced from a single sample in a study of PD-1 blockade in classical Hodgkin lymphoma. Every one of the patients relapsed after autologous stem cell transplantation (brentuximab vedotin exposure was variable). The data were produced by immunoSEQ multiplex PCR, yet TCRdb's version contains in-frame clones alone and is incomplete. The profile shows approximately 52,000 clones, just under 75% of them singletons. Source: peripheral blood mononuclear cells (PBMCs), taken before the second cycle of nivolumab. These receptors all stem from a human donor with classical Hodgkin lymphoma.

This clone appeared a few times. V is TRBV9 and J is TRBJ1-1; no definite D call. Looked up from germline, CDR1 is SGDLS and CDR2 is YYNGEE. Trimming shortened V by 1 base and J by 0 bases, and 10 bases separated the two germline ends. The CDR3 runs 15 residues. DNA for the CDR3: TGTGCCAGCAGCGTATTCGGCCAGATGAACACTGAAGCTTTCTTT. Translating gives CASSVFGQMNTEAFF.

This chain connects TRBV2 to TRBJ1-2, with D tentatively TRBD1 (6 bases). Germline lookup yields CDR1 SNHLY and CDR2 FYNNEI. The CDR3 loop spans 13 amino acids. V gave up 8 bases and J gave up 5 bases, with 15 bases separating them. CDR3 nucleotides: TGTGCCAGCGACCGGGACACCTTTTATGGCTACACCTTC. Protein product: CASDRDTFYGYTF. The full variable domain, its missing parts supplied by reference TRBV2 and TRBJ1-2, is EPEVTQTPSHQVTQMGQEVILRCVPISNHLYFYWYRQILGQKVEFLVSFYNNEISEKSEIFDDQFSVERPDGSNFTLKIRSTKLEDSAMYFCASDRDTFYGYTFGSGTRLTVV.

The chain employs TRBV6-1 and TRBJ2-3; D call uncertain. This CDR3 comprises 14 residues. V lost 7 bases and J 2 bases, leaving 13 bases between the germline ends. CDR1 and CDR2 (germline): MNHNS, SASEGT. The CDR3 reads CASTLNTPTDTQYF. CDR3 sequence (DNA): TGTGCCAGCACCTTGAATACCCCCACAGATACGCAGTATTTT.

This clone was picked up one time. The V gene is TRBV4-2, the J gene TRBJ1-5; D not certain. V lost 1 base and J 6 bases, leaving 7 bases between the germline ends. The CDR3 contains 13 residues. CDR1 is LGHNA and CDR2 is YNFKEQ in the germline V gene. The CDR3 protein is CASSQGQVQPQHF. The DNA for the CDR3 is TGTGCCAGCAGCCAAGGGCAGGTTCAGCCCCAGCATTTT.

V is TRBV19 and J is TRBJ2-7; D perhaps matches TRBD2 (5 bases). The V gene lost 3 bases and the J gene lost 0 bases, with 12 bases spanning the gap. Germline V lookup: CDR1 LNHDA, CDR2 SQIVND (reference sequence). CDR3 size: 15 residues. CDR3 loop: CASSIRGQSSYEQYF. The CDR3 DNA is TGTGCCAGTAGTATCAGAGGGCAGAGCTCCTACGAGCAGTACTTC.

This clone was observed a handful of times. In the same sample, other DNA sequences code for this CDR3. The chain joins TRBV30 to TRBJ1-5; D may be TRBD1 (5 bases). CDR1 GTSNPN and CDR2 SVGIG come from the germline V gene (reference sequence). The ends were cut back, 2 bases at V and 2 bases at J, with 7 bases in the middle. The CDR3 sequence is 13 residues long. The CDR3 region is CAWSLGGNQPQHF. CDR3 DNA: TGTGCCTGGAGTCTAGGGGGCAATCAGCCCCAGCATTTT.

The chain has TRBV6-5 and TRBJ2-1; 7 nucleotides agree with TRBD1. The germline gives CDR1 MNHEY, CDR2 SVGAGI. The CDR3 totals 14 residues. J gave up 1 base and V 6 bases, and 3 bases lay outside the gene matches. Here the CDR3 reads CASRYRGSYNEQFF. CDR3 sequence (DNA): TGTGCCAGCAGGTACAGGGGATCCTACAATGAGCAGTTCTTC.

This chain connects TRBV7-8 to TRBJ2-2; D is undetermined. The CDR3 loop spans 14 amino acids. The germline CDR1 and CDR2 sequences are SGHVS and FQNEAQ. Trimming took off 2 bases at V and 2 bases at J, with 6 bases between the two ends. CDR3 DNA sequence: TGTGCCAGCAGCTTAAACACCAACACCGGGGAGCTGTTTTTT. Translated: CASSLNTNTGELFF.

The chain recombines TRBV11-2 with TRBJ1-1; D unclear. CDR1 is SGHAT and CDR2 is FQNNGV in the germline V gene. Trimming took 5 bases from V and 6 from J, leaving 19 bases between them. CDR3 length equals 15 residues. The CDR3 is CASSPRLTEEAEAFF. As DNA, the CDR3 is TGTGCCAGCAGCCCCCGACTTACTGAGGAGGCTGAAGCTTTCTTT.

The chain carries TRBV27 and TRBJ2-1; 10 bases fit TRBD1. The germline V gene has CDR1 MNHEY and CDR2 SMNVEV (reference sequence). This CDR3 has 15 amino acids. The V segment lost 3 bases and the J segment 7 bases; nucleotides outside the gene matches: 6. For the CDR3, the DNA is TGTGCCAGCAGTTTGTTGGGACAGGGGTGGAATGAGCAGTTCTTC. It yields the protein CASSLLGQGWNEQFF.